This entry lists 31 T cell receptor beta chains sequenced from one sample in a study of human T cells and chemical hapten exposure. Time point described: pre-sensitization, week 0. Stated treatment: therapeutic diphenylcyclopropenone sensitization with weekly scalp DPC. Each CDR3 protein gets one entry after TCRdb re-called the RACE reads with MiXCR. The table includes tens of thousands of distinct CDR3 sequences, around 7% detected once. The material was whole blood, obtained in connection with sensitization to the hapten diphenylcyclopropenone (DPC). The source of these receptors is a young woman with alopecia areata. Some clones in this sample may be carry-over from other donors' samples.

This clonotype has ten or more counts. The rearrangement links TRBV2 to TRBJ2-3; tentatively, D is TRBD1 (5 bases). V gave up 7 bases and J gave up 1 base, with 12 bases separating them. Germline V lookup: CDR1 SNHLY, CDR2 FYNNEI. The CDR3 is made up of 14 amino acids. This CDR3 reads CASTLGPGTDTQYF. The CDR3 DNA sequence: TGTGCCAGCACCCTGGGGCCCGGCACAGATACGCAGTATTTT.

This clonotype has just a few counts. This chain joins TRBV20-1 and TRBJ2-3; D is undetermined. V was pared by 6 bases and J by 0 bases, with 16 bases between. This CDR3 has 15 residues. Germline V lookup: CDR1 DFQATT, CDR2 SNEGSKA (reference sequence). As DNA, the CDR3 is TGCAGTGCCGCCACTACGGTAGACAGCACAGATACGCAGTATTTT. Translating gives CSAATTVDSTDTQYF.

This clonotype was found many times. V is TRBV6-6 and J is TRBJ1-5, with a tentative D call TRBD1 (6 bases). Germline CDR1 reads MNHNY; CDR2 reads SVGAGI (reference sequence). This CDR3 is 15 amino acids long. V lost 2 bases and J lost 0, with 8 bases in between. This CDR3 is CASSYRDISNQPQHF. CDR3 DNA: TGTGCCAGCAGTTACCGGGACATTAGCAATCAGCCCCAGCATTTT.

This clonotype was observed many times. This chain links TRBV11-3 with TRBJ1-1; the D gene is possibly TRBD1 (6 bases). CDR1 and CDR2 from the germline V gene are SGHNT and YENEEA. CDR3 size: 19 residues. Trimming shortened V by 5 bases and J by 0 bases, and 25 bases separated the two germline ends. The CDR3 loop reads CASSLPLSSAGDMNTEAFF. The CDR3 bases are TGTGCCAGCAGCCTCCCCCTTAGTTCGGCAGGGGACATGAACACTGAAGCTTTCTTT.

This clonotype was picked up many times. This sequence joins TRBV3-1 and TRBJ2-7, with 9 bases matching TRBD1. The CDR3 spans 13 residues. V gave up 5 bases and J gave up 5 bases; unmatched junction bases: 4. Germline V lookup: CDR1 LGHDT, CDR2 YNNKEL (reference sequence). CDR3 sequence (DNA): TGTGCCAGCAGCTCGTGGACAGGGGACGAGCAGTACTTC. This translates into CASSSWTGDEQYF.

The sample holds many counts of this clonotype. The chain has TRBV7-9 and TRBJ2-1; D possibly uses TRBD1 or TRBD2 (6 bases each). V was cut by 4 bases and J by 4 bases, with 14 bases left in between. The CDR3 spans 15 residues. In germline, CDR1 is SEHNR, CDR2 FQNEAQ (reference sequence). The CDR3: CASSSGASGYNEQFF. The CDR3 DNA sequence: TGTGCCAGCAGCTCGGGGGCTTCTGGTTACAATGAGCAGTTCTTC. Complete variable domain (other parts from reference TRBV7-9 and TRBJ2-1): DTGVSQNPRHKITKRGQNVTFRCDPISEHNRLYWYRQTLGQGPEFLTYFQNEAQLEKSRLLSDRFSAERPKGSFSTLEIQRTEQGDSAMYLCASSSGASGYNEQFFGPGTRLTVL.

Many counts were recorded for this clonotype. V and J are TRBV12-3 or TRBV12-4 and TRBJ1-4, with a weak D call TRBD1 (5 bases). The CDR3 consists of 13 residues. Trimming pared 3 bases from V and 8 bases from J, leaving 10 bases between. This chain's CDR3 is CASSFQGTEKLFF. The CDR3 DNA is TGTGCCAGCAGTTTTCAGGGAACGGAAAAACTGTTTTTT.

This clonotype was seen at least ten times. This rearrangement joins TRBV9 to TRBJ1-3; tentatively, D is TRBD1 (6 bases). Germline V gene data show CDR1 as SGDLS and CDR2 as YYNGEE. There are 14 residues in the CDR3. V gave up 3 bases and J gave up 1 base, with 8 bases separating them. In nucleotides, the CDR3 is TGTGCCAGCAGCGGAACAGGGTCTGGAAACACCATATATTTT. This translates into CASSGTGSGNTIYF.

The CDR3 sequence: CASSVRDSPNTEAFF. The CDR3 DNA reads TGTGCCAGCAGCGTAAGGGACAGCCCGAACACTGAAGCTTTCTTT. V and J are TRBV9 and TRBJ1-1; TRBD1 aligns across 7 bases. The CDR3 runs 15 residues. From germline, CDR1 is SGDLS and CDR2 YYNGEE. Trimming cost V 1 base and J 1 base; bases outside gene matches: 4.

This clonotype was seen at least ten times. This chain joins TRBV12-3 or TRBV12-4 and TRBJ1-1; 10 bases line up with TRBD1. V shed 6 bases and J 5 bases; nucleotides not matched to a gene: 15. This CDR3 spans 17 amino acids. CDR3 nucleotide sequence: TGTGCCAGCAGGGCTACCGACAGGGGGCTTCCGAGTACTGAAGCTTTCTTT. The encoded protein is CASRATDRGLPSTEAFF.

This clonotype has a count of ten or more. The genes are TRBV5-1 and TRBJ2-7, with 7 bases that match TRBD1. V was pared by 5 bases and J by 1 base, with 9 bases of the junction left unmatched. The germline CDR1 and CDR2 sequences are SGHRS and YFSETQ. The CDR3 runs 15 residues. The CDR3 sequence is CASREKTGTSYEQYF. CDR3 nucleotides: TGCGCCAGCAGAGAGAAGACAGGGACGTCCTACGAGCAGTACTTC.

This clonotype occurred many times. The V and J genes are TRBV6-5 and TRBJ1-1; tentative D call: TRBD1 (6 bases). CDR1 and CDR2 from the germline V gene are MNHEY and SVGAGI. There are 17 residues in the CDR3. Trimming pared 4 bases from V and 1 base from J, leaving 19 bases between. CDR3: CASSSLQGKGENTEAFF. In nucleotides, the CDR3 is TGTGCCAGCAGTTCTCTCCAGGGTAAGGGGGAGAACACTGAAGCTTTCTTT.

This clonotype was counted many times. The CDR3 sequence is CASSRSGTGGEKLFF. The CDR3 coding sequence is TGTGCCAGTAGTAGATCCGGGACAGGGGGTGAAAAACTGTTTTTT. The chain couples TRBV19 to TRBJ1-4, with 11 positions matching TRBD1. V lost 4 bases and J lost 7; bases outside the gene matches: 5. The germline V gene encodes CDR1 LNHDA and CDR2 SQIVND (reference sequence). The CDR3 contains 15 residues.

This clonotype was detected ten times or more. CDR3 DNA sequence: TGTGCCAGCAGTTTGGCCCTCGGACCTTTCTTT. Its protein product is CASSLALGPFF. The chain has TRBV12-3 or TRBV12-4 and TRBJ1-1; D remains unclear. CDR3 length equals 11 residues. The V and J ends lost 3 bases and 12 bases respectively, with 11 bases between them.

In this sample, this clonotype turned up many times. The chain combines TRBV11-2 with TRBJ2-3; D uncertain. CDR3 size: 12 residues. V was trimmed by 8 bases and J by 2 bases, leaving 8 bases between them. Looked up from germline, CDR1 is SGHAT and CDR2 is FQNNGV. DNA for the CDR3: TGTGCCAGCGGGGTGAACACAGATACGCAGTATTTT. Translating it yields CASGVNTDTQYF.

This sequence joins TRBV6-2 or TRBV6-3 and TRBJ1-1, with D perhaps TRBD1 (6 bases). CDR1 and CDR2 (germline): MNHEY, SVGEGT. V was cut by 4 bases and J by 3 bases, with 12 bases left in between. This CDR3 has 14 residues. The CDR3 sequence is CASSFQGSDTEAFF. DNA of the CDR3: TGTGCCAGCAGTTTCCAGGGGTCGGACACTGAAGCTTTCTTT.

This clonotype has at least ten counts. The chain combines TRBV30 with TRBJ2-3; TRBD2 matches at 7 bases. CDR1 GTSNPN and CDR2 SVGIG come from the germline V gene (reference sequence). The J segment lost 4 bases and the V segment lost 2 bases, leaving 3 bases of the junction unmatched. The length of the CDR3 is 13 residues. CDR3 loop: CAWSSGGADTQYF. In DNA form, the CDR3 reads TGTGCCTGGAGTAGTGGGGGGGCAGATACGCAGTATTTT.

Only a few counts were recorded for this clonotype. This chain joins TRBV7-3 and TRBJ1-6; possibly TRBD1 for D (5 bases). V was cut by 0 bases and J by 0 bases, with 27 bases left in between. The CDR3 extends over 23 amino acids. Looked up from germline, CDR1 is SGHTA and CDR2 is FQGTGA. The CDR3 sequence is CASSLTEGNEAGKLGSYNSPLHF. CDR3 DNA: TGTGCCAGCAGCTTAACAGAGGGCAACGAGGCAGGGAAGCTAGGCTCCTATAATTCACCCCTCCACTTT.

This clonotype was seen ten or more times. The chain employs TRBV7-3 and TRBJ2-1; 10 nucleotides match TRBD2. CDR1 SGHTA and CDR2 FQGTGA come from the germline V gene. Germline trimming cut 0 bases from V and 8 bases from J; bases unmatched to any gene: 4. CDR3 length: 15 residues. CDR3 coding DNA: TGTGCCAGCAGCTTAACGAGCGGGGGGGAAGATGAGCAGTTCTTC. It translates to CASSLTSGGEDEQFF.

This clonotype appeared a single time. Since a much larger clone is just one base distant, this may be a read error. J is TRBJ1-1 and V is TRBV12-3 or TRBV12-4; D is perhaps TRBD1 (5 bases). Trimming left V 10 bases short and J 7 bases short, with 19 bases between. The CDR3 is made up of 13 amino acids. CDR3 sequence: CATNGGGNLEAFF. Here the CDR3 DNA reads TGTGCCACTAATGGGGGGGGAAACCTTGAAGCTTTCTTT.

This clonotype was counted between two and nine times. The rearrangement uses TRBV6-6 and TRBJ2-1; 7 nucleotides align to TRBD1. The CDR3 contains 15 residues. Germline V gene data show CDR1 as MNHNY and CDR2 as SVGAGI (reference sequence). After removal of 6 bases from V and 3 bases from J, the junction contained 8 bases not matched to a gene. The CDR3 DNA is TGTGCCAGCAGACCCGGGACAGCGAACTACAATGAGCAGTTCTTC. Translating it yields CASRPGTANYNEQFF.

This clonotype has at least ten counts. The chain carries TRBV12-3 or TRBV12-4 and TRBJ1-5, with 9 bases fitting TRBD1. The V segment lost 5 bases and the J segment 4 bases; nucleotides outside the gene matches: 3. CDR3 length equals 14 residues. In DNA, the CDR3 is TGTGCCAGCAGTACGGACAGGGGAAATCAGCCCCAGCATTTT. Its translation: CASSTDRGNQPQHF.

This clonotype occurred many times. At one boundary the junction diverges from the germline segment, which might be a read error. The chain uses TRBV7-7 and TRBJ2-3; TRBD2 agrees at 7 bases. The CDR3 extends over 15 amino acids. The germline V gene has CDR1 SSHAT and CDR2 FNYEAQ (reference sequence). The CDR3 DNA follows: TGTGCTAGCAGCGTGACTAGCAGCAGCACAGATACGCAGTATTTT. This encodes CASSVTSSSTDTQYF. Together with reference TRBV7-7 and TRBJ2-3, the CDR3 gives the full variable domain: GAGVSQSPRYKVTKRGQDVTLRCDPISSHATLYWYQQALGQGPEFLTYFNYEAQPDKSGLPSDRFSAERPEGSISTLTIQRTEQRDSAMYRCASSVTSSSTDTQYFGPGTRLTVL.

This clonotype was counted many times. This sequence joins TRBV7-2 and TRBJ1-6, with D perhaps TRBD1 (5 bases). This CDR3 contains 16 residues. Deletions cut 1 base from V and 11 bases from J, with 18 bases between. Germline V lookup: CDR1 SGHTA, CDR2 FQGNSA. The CDR3 coding sequence is TGTGCCAGCAGCTTAGGAGGAGGGCAGGGTGGGGCACCCCTCCACTTT. Residues: CASSLGGGQGGAPLHF. The full variable domain, completed using reference TRBV7-2 and TRBJ1-6, is GAGVSQSPSNKVTEKGKDVELRCDPISGHTALYWYRQSLGQGLEFLIYFQGNSAPDKSGLPSDRFSAERTGGSVSTLTIQRTQQEDSAVYLCASSLGGGQGGAPLHFGNGTRLTVT.

The table lists this clonotype with many counts. This sequence joins TRBV6-1 and TRBJ1-5; D not certain. Germline V gene data show CDR1 as MNHNS and CDR2 as SASEGT. Trimming removed 4 bases from V and 0 bases from J, with 16 bases in between. The CDR3 is 17 amino acids. CDR3 DNA sequence: TGTGCCAGCAGTGTCCTATACGGCGGATATAGCAATCAGCCCCAGCATTTT. This translates into CASSVLYGGYSNQPQHF.

This clonotype was seen repeatedly, ten times or more. The chain joins TRBV7-9 to TRBJ1-1; perhaps TRBD1 as D (5 bases). Trimming stripped 6 bases from V and 6 bases from J, with 11 bases between. Per germline, CDR1 SEHNR and CDR2 FQNEAQ (reference sequence). The CDR3 sequence is 12 residues long. The CDR3 loop is CASSNGTPEAFF. CDR3 nucleotide sequence: TGTGCCAGCAGTAACGGGACCCCTGAAGCTTTCTTT.

The V gene is TRBV29-1, the J gene TRBJ2-7; a weak D match, TRBD1 (5 bases). CDR1 SQVTM and CDR2 ANQGSEA come from the germline V gene. The CDR3 has 15 residues. V shed 3 bases and J shed 0 bases, with 15 bases lying between them. The CDR3 spells CSVEGRGLTSYEQYF. Written as DNA, the CDR3 is TGCAGCGTTGAGGGGCGCGGTCTTACCTCCTACGAGCAGTACTTC.

This clonotype was found many times. The chain uses TRBV5-5 and TRBJ2-7; no firm D call. Germline CDR1 SGHKS, CDR2 YYEKEE (reference sequence). This CDR3 contains 14 residues. Trimming removed 0 bases at V and 3 bases at J, with 10 bases between. CDR3 sequence reads: CASSLAVPFYEQYF. The CDR3 DNA sequence: TGTGCCAGCAGCTTGGCCGTTCCTTTCTACGAGCAGTACTTC.

This clonotype was detected only a few times. The chain is built from TRBV3-1 and TRBJ1-5, with 8 bases fitting TRBD1. Germline CDR1 reads LGHDT; CDR2 reads YNNKEL (reference sequence). The CDR3 runs to 15 residues. V trimming: 4 bases; J trimming: 3 bases; junction bases outside the gene matches: 5. The CDR3 loop reads CASSLGQANNQPQHF. The CDR3 DNA sequence: TGTGCCAGCAGCCTGGGACAGGCCAACAATCAGCCCCAGCATTTT.

On this clonotype itself: Since a much larger clone is just one base distant, this may be a read error. This chain joins TRBV5-6 and TRBJ1-5, with TRBD1 matching over 7 bases. Germline lookup yields CDR1 SGHDT and CDR2 YYEEEE. CDR3 length: 14 residues. The CDR3 is CASSYRGGNQPQNF. The CDR3 DNA is TGTGCCAGCAGCTACAGGGGAGGTAATCAGCCCCAGAATTTT. Full variable domain (rest looked up from reference TRBV5-6 and TRBJ1-5): DAGVTQSPTHLIKTRGQQVTLRCSPKSGHDTVSWYQQALGQGPQFIFQYYEEEERQRGNFPDRFSGHQFPNYSSELNVNALLLGDSALYLCASSYRGGNQPQNFGDGTRLSIL.

This clonotype was detected many times. V gene TRBV29-1 combines with J gene TRBJ1-4; no definite D call. The V gene lost 4 bases and the J gene lost 7 bases, with 10 bases spanning the gap. CDR3 length equals 12 residues. Germline V gene data show CDR1 as SQVTM and CDR2 as ANQGSEA. CDR3 protein: CSVAVAFEKLFF. The CDR3 region has the DNA TGCAGCGTTGCAGTGGCGTTTGAAAAACTGTTTTTT.